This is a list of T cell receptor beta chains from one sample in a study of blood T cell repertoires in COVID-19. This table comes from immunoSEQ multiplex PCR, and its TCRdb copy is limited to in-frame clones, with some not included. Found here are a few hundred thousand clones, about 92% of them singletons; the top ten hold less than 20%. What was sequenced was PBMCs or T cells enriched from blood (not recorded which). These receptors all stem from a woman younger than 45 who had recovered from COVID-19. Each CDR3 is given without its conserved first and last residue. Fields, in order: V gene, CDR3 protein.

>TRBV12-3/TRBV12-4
ASSRTENYGYT
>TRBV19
ASSRDRGVDEQF
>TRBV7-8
ASSLQGQGQETQY
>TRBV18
ASSPSSEQF
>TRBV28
ASSLPGLAGEGEQF
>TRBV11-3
ASLSRDMNTEAF
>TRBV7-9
ASSPLGNEQF
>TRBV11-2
ASSLGSAGMNTEAF
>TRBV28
ASSLRWSTGGYT
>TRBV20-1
SASGEQY
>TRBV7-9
ASSLVQGPEAF
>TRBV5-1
ASSNWQGAESEAF
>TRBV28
ASSFVTEYNEQF
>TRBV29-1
SVIVGAKYGYT
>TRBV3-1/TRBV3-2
ASSPSDSAYEQY
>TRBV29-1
SVGEGYTQY
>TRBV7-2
ASSLVPGVGQPQH
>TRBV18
ASSPQTSGISYEQY
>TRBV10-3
AITASGIHTDTQY
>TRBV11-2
ASSSSGGAGYEQY
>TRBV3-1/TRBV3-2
ASSQDRQLNSPLH
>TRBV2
ASNPSGLYEKLF
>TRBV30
AWSVSGAYGYT
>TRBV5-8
ASSLGGLARRETQY
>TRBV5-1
ASSPGTGYMNEQF
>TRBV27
ASRASGGTDTQY
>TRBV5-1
ASSLFGPTHPTYEQY
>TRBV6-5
ASRTTRGTEAF
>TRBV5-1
ASSLAGVRGYT
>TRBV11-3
ASSLDLKRMGTDTQY
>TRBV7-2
ASSQTSGSTYEQY
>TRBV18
ASSPQDSGQPQH
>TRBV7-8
ASSSGGAGAKNIQY
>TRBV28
ASTNGNTGELF
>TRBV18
ASSQQGAGGYGYT
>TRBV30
AWSLSRTSGGAYEQF
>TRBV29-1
SVATGASNQPQH
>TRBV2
ASSDGQGGGYT
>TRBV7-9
ASSPGQLYEQY
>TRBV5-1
ASSLIQEQF
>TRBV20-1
SAHRGYEQY
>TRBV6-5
ASSRGQGYNYGYT
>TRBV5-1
ASSRDNLNEKLF
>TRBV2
ASSARQGVRDGYT
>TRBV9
ASSVGLEGTEAF
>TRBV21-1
ASSKEPGTTHSGNTIY
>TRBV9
ASSVAEVQF
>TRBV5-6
ASSEGLPPEAF
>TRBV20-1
SVGQIYEQY
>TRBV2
ASSGQGSPLH
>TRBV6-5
ASIGQGWNTEAF